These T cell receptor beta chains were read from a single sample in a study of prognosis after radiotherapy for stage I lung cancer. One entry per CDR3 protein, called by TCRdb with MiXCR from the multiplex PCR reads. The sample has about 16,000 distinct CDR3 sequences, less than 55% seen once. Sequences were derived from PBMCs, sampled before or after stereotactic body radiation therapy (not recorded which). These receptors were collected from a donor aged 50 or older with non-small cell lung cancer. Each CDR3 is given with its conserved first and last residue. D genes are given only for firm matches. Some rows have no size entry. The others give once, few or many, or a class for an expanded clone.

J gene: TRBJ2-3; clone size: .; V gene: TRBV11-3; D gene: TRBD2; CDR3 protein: CASSLVAGGRADTQYF; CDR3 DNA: TGTGCCAGCAGCTTAGTAGCGGGGGGTAGGGCAGATACGCAGTATTTT
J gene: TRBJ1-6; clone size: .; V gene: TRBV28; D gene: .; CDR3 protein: CASILIQLYNSPLHF; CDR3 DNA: TGTGCCAGCATCCTGATACAGCTTTACAATTCACCCCTCCACTTT
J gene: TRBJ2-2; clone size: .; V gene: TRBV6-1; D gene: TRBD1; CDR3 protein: CTSSRWGTGSNTGELFF; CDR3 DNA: TGTACCAGCAGTCGATGGGGGACAGGGTCGAACACAGGGGAGCTGTTTTTT
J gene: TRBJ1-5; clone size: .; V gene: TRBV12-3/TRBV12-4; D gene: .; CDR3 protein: CASSLGPLSNQPQHF; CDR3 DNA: TGTGCCAGCAGTTTAGGCCCTCTTAGCAATCAGCCCCAGCATTTT
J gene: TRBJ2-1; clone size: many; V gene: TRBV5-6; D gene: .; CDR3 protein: CASSLSVYNEQFF; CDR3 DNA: TGTGCCAGCAGCTTGTCGGTATACAATGAGCAGTTCTTC
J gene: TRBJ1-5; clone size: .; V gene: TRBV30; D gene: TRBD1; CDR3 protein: CAWSLGTGPNRWVWNQPQHF; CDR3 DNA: TGTGCCTGGAGTCTGGGGACAGGGCCGAATAGATGGGTTTGGAATCAGCCCCAGCATTTT
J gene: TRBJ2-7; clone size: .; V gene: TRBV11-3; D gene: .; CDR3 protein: CASSAGLSYEQYF; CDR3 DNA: TGTGCCAGCAGCGCAGGGTTATCCTACGAGCAGTACTTC
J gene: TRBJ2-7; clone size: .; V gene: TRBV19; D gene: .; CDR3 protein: CASNTQMGEQYF; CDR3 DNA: TGTGCCAGTAATACGCAAATGGGGGAGCAGTACTTC
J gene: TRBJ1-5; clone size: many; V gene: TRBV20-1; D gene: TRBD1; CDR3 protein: CSAPGQGEQPQHF; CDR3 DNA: TGCAGTGCTCCGGGACAGGGTGAACAGCCCCAGCATTTT
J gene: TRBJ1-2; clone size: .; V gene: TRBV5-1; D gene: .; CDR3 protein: CASSPQRYGYTF; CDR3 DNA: TGCGCCAGCAGCCCACAGAGGTATGGCTACACCTTC
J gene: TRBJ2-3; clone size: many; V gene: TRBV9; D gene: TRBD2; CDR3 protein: CASSVLAGGADTQYF; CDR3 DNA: TGTGCCAGCAGCGTACTAGCGGGGGGCGCAGATACGCAGTATTTT
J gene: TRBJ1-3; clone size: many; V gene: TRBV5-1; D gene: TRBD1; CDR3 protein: CASSDPGQSSGNTIYF; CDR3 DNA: TGCGCCAGCAGCGATCCGGGACAGAGCTCTGGAAACACCATATATTTT
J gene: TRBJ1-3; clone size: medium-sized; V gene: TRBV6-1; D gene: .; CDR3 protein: CASSGGAGSGNTIYF; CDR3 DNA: TGTGCCAGCTCCGGAGGAGCGGGTTCTGGAAACACCATATATTTT
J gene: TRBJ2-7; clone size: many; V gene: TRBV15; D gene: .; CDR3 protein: CATSRDLGQVFF; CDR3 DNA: TGTGCCACCAGCAGAGATCTAGGACAAGTTTTTTTC
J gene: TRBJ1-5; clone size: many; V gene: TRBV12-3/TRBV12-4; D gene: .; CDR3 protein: CASSLAGTNQPQHF; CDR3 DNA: TGTGCCAGCAGTTTAGCAGGAACAAATCAGCCCCAGCATTTT
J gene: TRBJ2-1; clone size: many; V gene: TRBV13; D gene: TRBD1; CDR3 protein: CASSYRGPAYNEQFF; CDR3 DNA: TGTGCCAGCAGCTACAGGGGGCCAGCCTACAATGAGCAGTTCTTC
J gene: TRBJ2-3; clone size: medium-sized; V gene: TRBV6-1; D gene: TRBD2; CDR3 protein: CASSERPSGQITDTQYF; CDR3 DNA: TGTGCCAGCAGTGAAAGGCCTAGCGGACAAATCACAGATACGCAGTATTTT
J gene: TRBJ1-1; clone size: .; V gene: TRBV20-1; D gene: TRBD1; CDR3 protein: CSASAQGSAFF; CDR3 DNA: TGCAGTGCCTCAGCACAGGGGTCGGCTTTCTTT
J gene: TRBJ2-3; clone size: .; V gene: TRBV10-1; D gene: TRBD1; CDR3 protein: CASSSTGGPTDTQYF; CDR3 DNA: TGCGCCAGCAGTTCAACAGGGGGGCCCACAGATACGCAGTATTTT
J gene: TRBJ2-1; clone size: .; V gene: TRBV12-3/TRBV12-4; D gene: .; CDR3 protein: CASSFLGGPEQFF; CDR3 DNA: TGTGCCAGCAGTTTTTTGGGGGGACCTGAGCAGTTCTTC
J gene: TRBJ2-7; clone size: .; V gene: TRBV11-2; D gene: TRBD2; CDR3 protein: CASSSGTSGAYEQYF; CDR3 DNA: TGTGCCAGCAGCTCTGGGACTAGCGGGGCCTACGAGCAGTACTTC
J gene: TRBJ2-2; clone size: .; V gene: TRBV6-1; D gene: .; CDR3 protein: CASSHGAVYYTANTGELFF; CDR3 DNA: TGTGCCAGCAGCCACGGTGCGGTGTATTATACCGCGAACACCGGGGAGCTGTTTTTT
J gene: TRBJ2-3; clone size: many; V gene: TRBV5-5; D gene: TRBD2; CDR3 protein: CASSPRGTSGSTDTQYF; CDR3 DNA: TGTGCCAGCAGCCCGCGAGGGACTAGCGGGAGCACAGATACGCAGTATTTT
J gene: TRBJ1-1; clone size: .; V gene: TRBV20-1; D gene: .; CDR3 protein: CSAFDQGTEAFF; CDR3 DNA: TGCAGTGCCTTTGACCAGGGCACTGAAGCTTTCTTT
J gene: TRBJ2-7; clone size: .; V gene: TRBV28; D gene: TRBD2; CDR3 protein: CANSLGGYEQYF; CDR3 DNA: TGTGCAAACAGTTTGGGGGGGTACGAGCAGTACTTC
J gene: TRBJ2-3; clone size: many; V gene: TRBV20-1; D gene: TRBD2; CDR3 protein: CSALAGADTQYF; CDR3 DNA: TGCAGTGCACTAGCGGGAGCAGATACGCAGTATTTT
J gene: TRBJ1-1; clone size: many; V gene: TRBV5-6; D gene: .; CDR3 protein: CASSLPLNTEAFF; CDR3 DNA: TGTGCCAGCAGTTTGCCTTTGAACACTGAAGCTTTCTTT
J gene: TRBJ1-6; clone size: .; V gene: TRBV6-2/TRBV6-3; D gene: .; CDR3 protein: CASSGNLNSPLHF; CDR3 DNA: TGTGCCAGTAGTGGAAATTTGAATTCACCCCTCCACTTT
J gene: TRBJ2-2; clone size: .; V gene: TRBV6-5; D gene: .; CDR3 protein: CASSFEGFTGELFF; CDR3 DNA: TGTGCCAGCAGTTTCGAGGGTTTCACCGGGGAGCTGTTTTTT
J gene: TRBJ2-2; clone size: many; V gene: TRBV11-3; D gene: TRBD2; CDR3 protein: CASNEREGTGELFF; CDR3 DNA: TGTGCCAGCAACGAGCGGGAGGGTACCGGGGAGCTGTTTTTT
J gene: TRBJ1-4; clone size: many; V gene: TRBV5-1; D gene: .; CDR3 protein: CASSQGSGQINEKLFF; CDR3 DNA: TGCGCCAGCAGCCAAGGGTCCGGACAGATTAATGAAAAACTGTTTTTT
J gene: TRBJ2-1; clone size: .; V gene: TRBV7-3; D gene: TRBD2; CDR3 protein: CASSLSGRGNNEQFF; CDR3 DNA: TGTGCCAGCAGCTTATCCGGGAGGGGGAACAATGAGCAGTTCTTC
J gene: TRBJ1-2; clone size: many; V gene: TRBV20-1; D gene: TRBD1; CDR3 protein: CSVVRAPGQGKAGYTF; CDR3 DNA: TGCAGTGTGGTCCGCGCCCCGGGACAGGGGAAGGCTGGCTACACCTTC
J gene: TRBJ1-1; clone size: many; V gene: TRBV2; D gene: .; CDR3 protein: CASSEVGGFEAFF; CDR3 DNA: TGTGCCAGCAGTGAAGTAGGAGGATTTGAAGCTTTCTTT
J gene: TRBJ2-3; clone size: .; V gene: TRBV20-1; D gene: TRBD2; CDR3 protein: CSATRGSGIKQDTQYF; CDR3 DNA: TGCAGTGCTACCCGGGGTAGCGGGATTAAGCAAGATACGCAGTATTTT
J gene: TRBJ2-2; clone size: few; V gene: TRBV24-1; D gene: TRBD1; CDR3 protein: CATSDSPGTDNTGELFF; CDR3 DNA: TGTGCCACCAGTGATTCCCCCGGGACAGATAACACCGGGGAGCTGTTTTTT
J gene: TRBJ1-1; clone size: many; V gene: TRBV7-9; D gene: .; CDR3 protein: CASSPGLEAFF; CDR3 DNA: TGTGCCAGCAGCCCGGGCCTCGAAGCTTTCTTT
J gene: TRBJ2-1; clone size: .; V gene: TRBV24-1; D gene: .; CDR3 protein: CATGETRNNEQFF; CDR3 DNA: TGTGCCACAGGGGAAACGAGGAACAATGAGCAGTTCTTC
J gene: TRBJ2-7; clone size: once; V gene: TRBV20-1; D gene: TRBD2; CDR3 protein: CSARTSGRAYEQYF; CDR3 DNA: TGCAGTGCTAGGACTAGCGGGAGGGCCTACGAGCAGTACTTC
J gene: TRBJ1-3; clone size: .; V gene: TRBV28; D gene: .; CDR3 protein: CASSLQGPILSSGNTIYF; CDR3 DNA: TGTGCCAGCAGTTTGCAGGGACCGATACTTAGCTCTGGAAACACCATATATTTT
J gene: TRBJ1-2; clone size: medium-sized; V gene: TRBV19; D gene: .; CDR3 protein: CATTREPDSNYGYTF; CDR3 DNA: TGTGCCACCACTAGGGAACCAGACTCTAACTATGGCTACACCTTC
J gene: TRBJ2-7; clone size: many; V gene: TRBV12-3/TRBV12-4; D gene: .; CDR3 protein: CASSLEDSYEQYF; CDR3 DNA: TGTGCCAGCAGTTTGGAGGATAGCTACGAGCAGTACTTC
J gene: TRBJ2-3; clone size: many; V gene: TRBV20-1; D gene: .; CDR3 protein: CSARWQDSTDTQYF; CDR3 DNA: TGCAGTGCTAGATGGCAGGACAGCACAGATACGCAGTATTTT
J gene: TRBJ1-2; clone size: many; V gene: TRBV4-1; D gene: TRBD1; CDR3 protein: CASSQAGQDYGYTF; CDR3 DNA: TGCGCCAGCAGCCAAGCCGGACAGGATTATGGCTACACCTTC
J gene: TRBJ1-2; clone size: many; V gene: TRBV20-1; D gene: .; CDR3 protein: CSARIQGTSGYTF; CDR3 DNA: TGCAGTGCTAGAATACAGGGTACTAGTGGCTACACCTTC
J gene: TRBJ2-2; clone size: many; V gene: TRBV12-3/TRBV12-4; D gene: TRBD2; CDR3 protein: CASSTAGTGELFF; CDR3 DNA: TGTGCCAGCTCCACAGCGGGGACCGGGGAGCTGTTTTTT